The 29 T cell receptor beta chains in this list originate from one sample, sequenced in a study of identical twins (dated by TCRdb to 2015 to 2016). To prepare the library, 5' RACE was applied. The instrument given in TCRdb is Illumina HiSeq 2000. Using fastp trimming at Q25 and MiXCR clonotype assembly, TCRdb reanalyzed the public sequencing data and kept in-frame beta chains. Records with the same CDR3 protein are collapsed into one entry carrying the most frequent genes and DNA. The table for this sample lists 500,000 to 650,000 distinct CDR3 sequences; just over 7% of them were counted only once. Over 1.5% of the sample lies in the top ten. Separately, the same data were catalogued under a study of yellow fever vaccine responses in identical twins.

The sequenced material came from PBMCs. These receptors all come from a woman aged 18-30 years in good health.

The chain has TRBV28 and TRBJ1-6; D is undetermined. Deletions cut 3 bases from V and 10 bases from J, with 16 bases between. The CDR3 loop spans 15 amino acids. Germline loops: CDR1 MDHEN, CDR2 SYDVKM. CDR3 nucleotide sequence: TGTGCCAGCAGTTTCGTTAGGGATGGAGGCTCACCCCTCCACTTT. Translation: CASSFVRDGGSPLHF.

This chain joins TRBV5-1 and TRBJ2-1, with 9 bases matching TRBD2. CDR3 length: 16 residues. Germline values: CDR1 SGHRS, CDR2 YFSETQ. Trimming took 3 bases from V and 9 from J; bases not matched to a gene: 13. The CDR3 nucleotides are TGCGCCAGCAGCTCAAAGGCTAGCGGGGCTATAGGTGAGCAGTTCTTC. This sequence encodes CASSSKASGAIGEQFF.

V and J are TRBV6-1 and TRBJ1-4; no clear D gene. CDR1 is MNHNS, CDR2 SASEGT, per germline. V lost 5 bases and J lost 5, with 12 bases in between. The length of the CDR3 is 14 residues. DNA of the CDR3: TGTGCCAGCAGTACCCAGGTTAAAAATGAAAAACTGTTTTTT. Its protein product is CASSTQVKNEKLFF.

The rearrangement uses TRBV7-9 and TRBJ2-7; 8 nucleotides match TRBD1. From germline, CDR1 is SEHNR and CDR2 FQNEAQ (reference sequence). The CDR3 spans 15 residues. Trimming took 6 bases from V and 3 from J; bases not matched to a gene: 10. CDR3 in amino acids: CASSHRQGPLYEQYF. The CDR3 DNA reads TGTGCCAGCAGTCATAGACAGGGGCCGCTCTACGAGCAGTACTTC. Complete variable domain (other parts from reference TRBV7-9 and TRBJ2-7): DTGVSQNPRHKITKRGQNVTFRCDPISEHNRLYWYRQTLGQGPEFLTYFQNEAQLEKSRLLSDRFSAERPKGSFSTLEIQRTEQGDSAMYLCASSHRQGPLYEQYFGPGTRLTVT.

This chain uses TRBV4-1 with TRBJ2-1, with D tentatively TRBD1 or TRBD2 (6 bases each). Deletions cut 0 bases from V and 11 bases from J, with 14 bases between. CDR3 length: 14 residues. The germline V gene encodes CDR1 MGHRA and CDR2 YSYEKL. CDR3: CASSQEGGQLKQFF. The CDR3 DNA is TGCGCCAGCAGCCAAGAGGGGGGCCAGCTGAAGCAGTTCTTC.

The table lists this clonotype with a few counts. This chain uses TRBV3-1 with TRBJ2-2; a weak D match, TRBD2 (6 bases). V was pared by 3 bases and J by 5 bases, with 16 bases between. The V gene's germline CDR1 is LGHDT and CDR2 YNNKEL (reference sequence). The length of the CDR3 is 16 residues. The CDR3 bases are TGTGCCAGCAGCCACGGGAGCCTAGCGTTAACCGGGGAGCTGTTTTTT. Translating it yields CASSHGSLALTGELFF.

This clonotype was counted a single time. At one boundary the junction diverges from the germline segment, which might be a read error. This rearrangement joins TRBV12-3 or TRBV12-4 to TRBJ2-2; 10 bases are a match to TRBD2. The CDR3 sequence is 18 residues long. CDR3 in DNA: TGTGCCATCAGTTTCCGGACTAGCGGACAATCTATCACCGGGGAGCTGTTTTTT. Translated, it gives CAISFRTSGQSITGELFF.

The table lists this clonotype with a few counts. The V gene is TRBV5-1, the J gene TRBJ2-7, with 10 nucleotides matching TRBD1. Germline CDR1 is SGHRS and CDR2 is YFSETQ. The length of the CDR3 is 15 residues. Trimming cost V 3 bases and J 6 bases; bases outside gene matches: 9. CDR3 sequence: CASSSLPGQGFEQYF. CDR3 DNA sequence: TGCGCCAGCAGCTCCCTCCCGGGACAGGGGTTCGAGCAGTACTTC. The full variable domain, in which reference TRBV5-1 and TRBJ2-7 provide the parts outside the CDR3, is KAGVTQTPRYLIKTRGQQVTLSCSPISGHRSVSWYQQTPGQGLQFLFEYFSETQRNKGNFPGRFSGRQFSNSRSEMNVSTLELGDSALYLCASSSLPGQGFEQYFGPGTRLTVT.

This clonotype was seen at least ten times. The rearrangement joins TRBV5-1 to TRBJ2-3; D is perhaps TRBD1 (6 bases). There are 14 residues in the CDR3. CDR1 and CDR2 (germline): SGHRS, YFSETQ. With 6 bases removed from V and 4 bases from J, the gap between germline ends came to 15 bases. CDR3: CASTDGQPPDTQYF. CDR3 sequence (DNA): TGCGCCAGCACAGACGGACAGCCACCAGATACGCAGTATTTT.

This clonotype appeared a few times. The rearrangement links TRBV7-8 to TRBJ1-5; D possibly corresponds to TRBD1 (5 bases). Per the germline V gene, CDR1 is SGHVS and CDR2 is FQNEAQ. The V end lost 7 bases, the J end lost 7 bases, and 20 bases lay between the germline ends. The CDR3 extends over 15 amino acids. CDR3 protein: CASTPGQGIWQPQHF. The CDR3 region has the DNA TGTGCCAGCACCCCGGGGCAGGGTATTTGGCAGCCCCAGCATTTT.

This clonotype was recorded at least ten times. This chain uses TRBV4-1 with TRBJ2-7; maybe TRBD1 (6 bases). Germline V CDR1 and CDR2: MGHRA, YSYEKL. Trimming removed 1 base at V and 2 bases at J, with 9 bases between. This CDR3 region has 14 residues. Here the CDR3 reads CASSQVTGPYEQYV. CDR3 coding DNA: TGCGCCAGCAGCCAAGTAACAGGGCCCTACGAGCAGTACGTC.

V is TRBV10-3 and J is TRBJ2-4; 8 bases fit TRBD2. This CDR3 has 15 residues. Germline assignment: CDR1 ENHRY and CDR2 SYGVKD. The J segment lost 2 bases and the V segment lost 4 bases, leaving 4 bases of the junction unmatched. In DNA, the CDR3 is TGTGCCATCAGTGGGGCTAGCGGGCCCAAAAACATTCAGTACTTC. Translating it yields CAISGASGPKNIQYF.

This clonotype was seen ten or more times. The CDR3 sequence: CASSQRARGQQETQYF. Here the CDR3 DNA reads TGTGCCAGCAGCCAACGAGCAAGGGGACAACAAGAGACCCAGTACTTC. The chain carries TRBV3-1 and TRBJ2-5; D may be TRBD1 (6 bases). The CDR3 consists of 16 residues. V shed 2 bases and J shed 2 bases, with 15 bases lying between them. Looked up from germline, CDR1 is LGHDT and CDR2 is YNNKEL (reference sequence).

This clonotype turned up a few times. V usage is TRBV5-1 and J usage is TRBJ1-2, with 9 bases that match TRBD1. Germline V gene data show CDR1 as SGHRS and CDR2 as YFSETQ. The length of the CDR3 is 16 residues. The V segment lost 2 bases and the J segment 6 bases; nucleotides outside the gene matches: 11. The DNA for the CDR3 is TGCGCCAGCAGCTTTGCATCCGGGACAGGGTCTGATGGCTACACCTTC. Translating gives CASSFASGTGSDGYTF.

This clonotype was seen a few times. This sequence joins TRBV7-2 and TRBJ1-1, with D possibly being TRBD1 (5 bases). CDR1 and CDR2 (germline): SGHTA, FQGNSA. The CDR3 length is 17 residues. Trimming pared 2 bases from V and 4 bases from J, leaving 20 bases between. The CDR3 region has the DNA TGTGCCAGCAGCTTAAGGCAGGGAGGTAGTGTTGCCACTGAAGCTTTCTTT. This gives the protein CASSLRQGGSVATEAFF.

This clonotype was observed at least ten times. This chain links TRBV28 with TRBJ2-7, with D perhaps matching TRBD2 (6 bases). Germline V gene data show CDR1 as MDHEN and CDR2 as SYDVKM. Trimming took off 3 bases at V and 4 bases at J, with 13 bases between the two ends. The length of the CDR3 is 14 residues. CDR3 region: CASSFGPGAYEQYF. As DNA, the CDR3 is TGTGCCAGCAGTTTTGGTCCGGGAGCTTACGAGCAGTACTTC.

This clonotype showed up many times. Here the CDR3 reads CASSATANTGELFF. As DNA, the CDR3 is TGCGCCAGCAGCGCGACTGCGAACACCGGGGAGCTGTTTTTT. This chain links TRBV5-1 with TRBJ2-2, with D unclear. V lost 4 bases to trimming and J lost 0 bases, with 7 bases between them. CDR1 SGHRS and CDR2 YFSETQ come from the germline V gene. The CDR3 has 14 residues.

In its sample, this clonotype was seen many times. The chain links TRBV5-5 to TRBJ1-2; 7 bases align to TRBD1. The ends lost 0 bases at V and 6 bases at J; junction bases unmatched: 5. Germline CDR1 SGHKS, CDR2 YYEKEE (reference sequence). The CDR3 extends over 14 amino acids. CDR3 nucleotides: TGTGCCAGCAGCTTGGAGGACAGGCCCCATGGCTACACCTTC. Its translation is CASSLEDRPHGYTF.

This clonotype was seen ten or more times. CDR3 sequence reads: CASSVPGAGRDEQFF. The CDR3 DNA reads TGTGCCAGCAGCGTACCGGGTGCGGGTAGGGATGAGCAGTTCTTC. The V gene is TRBV9, the J gene TRBJ2-1, with TRBD2 as a possible D gene (5 bases). Germline CDR1 reads SGDLS; CDR2 reads YYNGEE. The CDR3 extends over 15 amino acids. V was clipped by 1 base and J by 8 bases, with 16 bases between them.

This clonotype occurred many times. The CDR3 region has the DNA TGTGCCAGCAGCTTCGGCGGGGGATCGAATGAGCAGTTCTTC. Protein sequence: CASSFGGGSNEQFF. The rearrangement joins TRBV7-9 to TRBJ2-1, with 7 positions matching TRBD2. Germline CDR1 and CDR2: SEHNR and FQNEAQ (reference sequence). V gave up 3 bases and J gave up 7 bases; unmatched junction bases: 6. This CDR3 has 14 amino acids.

This clonotype has only a few counts. This chain links TRBV20-1 with TRBJ1-6; 7 bases fit TRBD1. The germline CDR1 and CDR2 sequences are DFQATT and SNEGSKA (reference sequence). Trimming removed 3 bases from V and 13 bases from J; junction bases left unmatched: 3. There are 11 residues in the CDR3. CDR3 bases: TGCAGTGCTAGTGGGACAGACCCCCTCCACTTT. Its protein product is CSASGTDPLHF.

This clonotype was seen a handful of times. The V call is TRBV29-1, the J call TRBJ2-1; 7 bases agree with TRBD2. This CDR3 comprises 15 residues. Germline V gives CDR1 SQVTM, CDR2 ANQGSEA. With 2 bases clipped from V and 7 bases from J, the junction kept 11 bases outside the gene matches. The CDR3 bases are TGCAGCGTTGAAAGGGCTAGCGGTACTCCAAATGAGCAGTTCTTC. Its translation is CSVERASGTPNEQFF.

V and J are TRBV11-2 and TRBJ2-7; D is possibly TRBD2 (5 bases). The CDR3 spans 13 residues. V was clipped by 4 bases and J by 3 bases, with 10 bases between them. CDR1 is SGHAT and CDR2 is FQNNGV in the germline V gene. Here the CDR3 DNA reads TGTGCCAGCAGCTATAGCGTTGACTACGAGCAGTACTTC. Translation: CASSYSVDYEQYF.

This clonotype was detected many times. This sequence joins TRBV12-3 or TRBV12-4 and TRBJ1-1; D is unclear. With 3 bases removed from V and 1 base from J, the gap between germline ends came to 6 bases. There are 13 residues in the CDR3. CDR3 protein: CASSFVQNTEAFF. The DNA of the CDR3 is TGTGCCAGCAGTTTTGTCCAGAACACTGAAGCTTTCTTT.

V and J are TRBV29-1 and TRBJ2-4, with 9 bases lining up with TRBD2. Germline CDR1 is SQVTM and CDR2 is ANQGSEA. This CDR3 is built from 12 residues. The J segment lost 9 bases and the V segment lost 8 bases, leaving 8 bases of the junction unmatched. The CDR3 loop is CSIVAGEAIQYF. CDR3 coding DNA: TGCAGCATAGTAGCGGGAGAGGCCATTCAGTACTTC. The full variable domain, rest sourced from reference TRBV29-1 and TRBJ2-4, is SAVISQKPSRDICQRGTSLTIQCQVDSQVTMMFWYRQQPGQSLTLIATANQGSEATYESGFVIDKFPISRPNLTFSTLTVSNMSPEDSSIYLCSIVAGEAIQYFGAGTRLSVL.

The J gene is TRBJ2-1, the V gene TRBV5-1; D unresolved. V dropped 3 bases and J dropped 4 bases, with 11 bases sitting between them. The CDR3 is 14 amino acids. CDR1 is SGHRS, CDR2 YFSETQ, per germline. Written as DNA, the CDR3 is TGCGCCAGCAGCTCCGATCCAAGGTACAATGAGCAGTTCTTC. This sequence encodes CASSSDPRYNEQFF.

CDR3 region: CSALWGGRAEQFF. The CDR3 nucleotides are TGCAGTGCCCTTTGGGGCGGGAGGGCTGAGCAGTTCTTC. The chain carries TRBV20-1 and TRBJ2-1; 9 bases map to TRBD2. The CDR3 covers 13 residues. Germline lookup yields CDR1 DFQATT and CDR2 SNEGSKA (reference sequence). The junction had 9 bases not matched to a gene; V was cut back by 6 bases and J by 9 bases.

This clonotype has at least ten counts. The rearrangement joins TRBV20-1 to TRBJ2-1; possible D gene TRBD2, 7 bases. CDR3 length equals 15 residues. The V and J ends lost 5 bases and 4 bases respectively, with 18 bases between them. Germline CDR1 is DFQATT and CDR2 is SNEGSKA (reference sequence). As DNA, the CDR3 is TGCAGTGCTTCTGAGGGGGGGAGCTTGTACAATGAGCAGTTCTTC. Translated, it gives CSASEGGSLYNEQFF.

The table lists this clonotype with many counts. The V gene is TRBV2, the J gene TRBJ1-1; D may be TRBD1 (6 bases). CDR3 length: 13 residues. In germline, CDR1 is SNHLY, CDR2 FYNNEI. The ends were cut back, 5 bases at V and 11 bases at J, with 18 bases in the middle. The CDR3 DNA sequence: TGTGCCAGCAGTTCCTTGGGGGCCCTGGGGGCTTTCTTT. Its translation: CASSSLGALGAFF.